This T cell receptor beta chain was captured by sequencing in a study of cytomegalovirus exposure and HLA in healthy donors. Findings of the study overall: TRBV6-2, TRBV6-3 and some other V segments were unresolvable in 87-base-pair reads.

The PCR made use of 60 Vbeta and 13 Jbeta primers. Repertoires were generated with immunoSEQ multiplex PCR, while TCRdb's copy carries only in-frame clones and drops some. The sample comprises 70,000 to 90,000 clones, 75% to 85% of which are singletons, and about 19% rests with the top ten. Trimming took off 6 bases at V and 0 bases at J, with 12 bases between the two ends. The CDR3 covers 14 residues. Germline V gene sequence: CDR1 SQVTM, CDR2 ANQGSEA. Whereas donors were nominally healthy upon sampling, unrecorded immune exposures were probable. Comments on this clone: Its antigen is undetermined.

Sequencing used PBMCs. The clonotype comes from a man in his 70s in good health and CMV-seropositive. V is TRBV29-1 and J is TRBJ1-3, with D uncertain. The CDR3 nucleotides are TGCAGCGTCGTGGGTACAGCCTCTGGAAACACCATATATTTT. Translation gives CSVVGTASGNTIYF.